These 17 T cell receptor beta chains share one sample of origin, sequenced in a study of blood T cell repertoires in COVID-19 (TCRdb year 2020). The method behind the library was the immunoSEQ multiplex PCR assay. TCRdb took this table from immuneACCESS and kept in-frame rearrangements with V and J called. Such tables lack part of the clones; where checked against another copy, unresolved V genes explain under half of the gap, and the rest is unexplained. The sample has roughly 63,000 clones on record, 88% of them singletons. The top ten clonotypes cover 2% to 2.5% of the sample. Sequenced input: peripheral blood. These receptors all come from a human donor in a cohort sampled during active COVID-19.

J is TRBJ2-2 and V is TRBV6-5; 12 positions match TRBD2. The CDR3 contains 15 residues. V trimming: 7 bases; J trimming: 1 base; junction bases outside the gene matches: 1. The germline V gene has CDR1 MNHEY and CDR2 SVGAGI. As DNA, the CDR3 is TGTGCCAGCAAGGGACTAGCGGGGAACACCGGGGAGCTGTTTTTT. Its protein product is CASKGLAGNTGELFF.

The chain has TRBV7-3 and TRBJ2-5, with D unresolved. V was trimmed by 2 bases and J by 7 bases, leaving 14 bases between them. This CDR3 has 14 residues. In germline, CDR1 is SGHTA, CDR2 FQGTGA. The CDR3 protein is CASSLGVSSGTQYF. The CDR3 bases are TGTGCCAGCAGCTTAGGTGTTAGCTCGGGGACCCAGTACTTC.

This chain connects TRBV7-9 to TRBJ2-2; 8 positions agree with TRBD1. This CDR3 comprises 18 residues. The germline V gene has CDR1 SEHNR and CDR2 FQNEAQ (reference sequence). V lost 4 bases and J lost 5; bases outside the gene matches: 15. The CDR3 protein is CASSSASYGQGRTGELFF. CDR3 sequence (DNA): TGTGCCAGCAGCTCCGCAAGCTATGGACAGGGTAGAACCGGGGAGCTGTTTTTT.

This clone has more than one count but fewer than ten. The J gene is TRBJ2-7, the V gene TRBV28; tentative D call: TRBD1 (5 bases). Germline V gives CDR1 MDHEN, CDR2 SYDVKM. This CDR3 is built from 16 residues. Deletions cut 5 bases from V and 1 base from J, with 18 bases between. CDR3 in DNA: TGTGCCAGCAGTCCCGGACACTCCGAAGGTTCCTACGAGCAGTACTTC. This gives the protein CASSPGHSEGSYEQYF.

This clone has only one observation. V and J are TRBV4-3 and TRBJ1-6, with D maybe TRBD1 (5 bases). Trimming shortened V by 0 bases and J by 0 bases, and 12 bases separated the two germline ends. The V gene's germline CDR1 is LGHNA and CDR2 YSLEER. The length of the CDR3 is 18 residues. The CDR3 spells CASSQEVGGSSYNSPLHF. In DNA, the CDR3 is TGCGCCAGCAGCCAAGAGGTCGGGGGGAGCTCCTATAATTCACCCCTCCACTTT.

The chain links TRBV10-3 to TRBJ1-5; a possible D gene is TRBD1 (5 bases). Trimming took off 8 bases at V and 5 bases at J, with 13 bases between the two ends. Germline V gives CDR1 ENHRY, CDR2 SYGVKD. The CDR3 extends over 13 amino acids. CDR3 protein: CAIGEGRDQPQHF. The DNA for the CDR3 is TGTGCCATCGGAGAGGGGAGGGATCAGCCCCAGCATTTT.

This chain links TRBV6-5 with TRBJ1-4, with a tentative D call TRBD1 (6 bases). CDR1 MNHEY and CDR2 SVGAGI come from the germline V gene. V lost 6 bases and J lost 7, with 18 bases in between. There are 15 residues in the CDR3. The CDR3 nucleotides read TGTGCCAGCAGCCACGGGGGGACAAGGGGTGAAAAACTGTTTTTT. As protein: CASSHGGTRGEKLFF.

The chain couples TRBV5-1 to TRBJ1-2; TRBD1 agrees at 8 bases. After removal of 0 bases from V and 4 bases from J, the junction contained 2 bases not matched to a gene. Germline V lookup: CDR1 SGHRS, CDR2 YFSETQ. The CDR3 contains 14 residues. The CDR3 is CASSLEDRAYGYTF. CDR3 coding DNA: TGCGCCAGCAGCTTGGAGGACAGGGCCTATGGCTACACCTTC. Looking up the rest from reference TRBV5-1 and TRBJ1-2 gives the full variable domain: KAGVTQTPRYLIKTRGQQVTLSCSPISGHRSVSWYQQTPGQGLQFLFEYFSETQRNKGNFPGRFSGRQFSNSRSEMNVSTLELGDSALYLCASSLEDRAYGYTFGSGTRLTVV.

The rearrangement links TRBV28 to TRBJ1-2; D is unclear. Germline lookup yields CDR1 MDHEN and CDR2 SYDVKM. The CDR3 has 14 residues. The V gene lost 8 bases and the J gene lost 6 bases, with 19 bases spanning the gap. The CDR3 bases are TGTGCCAGCGAAGAATATCCGGGGAGGCATGGCTACACCTTC. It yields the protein CASEEYPGRHGYTF.

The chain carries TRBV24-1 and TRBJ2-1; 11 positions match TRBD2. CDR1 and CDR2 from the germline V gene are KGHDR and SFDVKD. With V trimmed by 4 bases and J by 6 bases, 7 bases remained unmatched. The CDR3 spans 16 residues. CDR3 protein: CATSDRTSGLSNEQFF. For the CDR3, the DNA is TGTGCCACCAGTGACAGGACTAGCGGGCTCTCCAATGAGCAGTTCTTC.

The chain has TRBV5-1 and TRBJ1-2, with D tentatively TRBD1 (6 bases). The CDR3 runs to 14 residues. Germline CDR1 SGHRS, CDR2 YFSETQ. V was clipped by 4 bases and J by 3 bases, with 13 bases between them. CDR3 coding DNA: TGCGCCAGCAGCCCACCGACAGGTGACTATGGCTACACCTTC. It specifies CASSPPTGDYGYTF.

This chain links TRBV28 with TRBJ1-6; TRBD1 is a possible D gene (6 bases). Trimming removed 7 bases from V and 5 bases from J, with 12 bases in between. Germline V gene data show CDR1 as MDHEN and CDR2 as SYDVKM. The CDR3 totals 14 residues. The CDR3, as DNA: TGTGCCAGCACTCGACAGGAGAATAATTCACCCCTCCACTTT. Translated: CASTRQENNSPLHF.

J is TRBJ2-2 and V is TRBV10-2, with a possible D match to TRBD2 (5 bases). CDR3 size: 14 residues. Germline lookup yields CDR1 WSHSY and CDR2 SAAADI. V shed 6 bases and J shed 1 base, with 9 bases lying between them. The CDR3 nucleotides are TGCGCCAGCAGGTTAGGGAGGAACACCGGGGAGCTGTTTTTT. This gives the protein CASRLGRNTGELFF.

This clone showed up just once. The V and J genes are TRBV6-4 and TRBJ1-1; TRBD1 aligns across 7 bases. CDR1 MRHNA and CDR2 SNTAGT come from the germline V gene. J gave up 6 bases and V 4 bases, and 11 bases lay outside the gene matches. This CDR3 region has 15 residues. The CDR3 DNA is TGTGCCAGCAGTGTCCCGGACAGGTCTGGTCCTGAAGCTTTCTTT. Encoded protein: CASSVPDRSGPEAFF.

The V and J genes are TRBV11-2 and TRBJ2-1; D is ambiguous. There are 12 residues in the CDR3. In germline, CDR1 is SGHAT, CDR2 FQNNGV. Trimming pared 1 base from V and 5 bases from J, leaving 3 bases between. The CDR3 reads CASSLANNEQFF. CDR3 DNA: TGTGCCAGCAGCTTAGCCAACAATGAGCAGTTCTTC.

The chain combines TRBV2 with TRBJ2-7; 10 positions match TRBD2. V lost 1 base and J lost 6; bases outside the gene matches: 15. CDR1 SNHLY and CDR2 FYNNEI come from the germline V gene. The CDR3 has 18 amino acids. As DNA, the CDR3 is TGTGCCAGCAGTGAAGTGGGACTAGCGCGCCAACTTTCTTTCGAGCAGTACTTC. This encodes CASSEVGLARQLSFEQYF.

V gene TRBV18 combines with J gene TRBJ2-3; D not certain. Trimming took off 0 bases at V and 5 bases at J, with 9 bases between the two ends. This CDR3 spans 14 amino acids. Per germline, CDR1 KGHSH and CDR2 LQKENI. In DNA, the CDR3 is TGTGCCAGCTCACCACCATCGCTCGGAGATACGCAGTATTTT. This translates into CASSPPSLGDTQYF.